This section outlines one TCR beta chain sequence together with its context. The data derive from a study of blood T cell repertoires in COVID-19. About the study: Researchers got acute and convalescent COVID-19 samples from the United States, Italy and Spain. The cDNA or gDNA used as material had been derived from T cells, B-cell-depleted T cells, or PBMCs.

In the authors' methods: Amplification of reference gene primers was used by the study to estimate nucleated cell counts. Profiled with immunoSEQ multiplex PCR; TCRdb holds only in-frame clones, not every one. The V and J calls and clone size are taken from that table; D and trimming were inferred from the DNA. Of around 370,000 clones detected, around 90% appear once; the ten largest clones hold roughly 3%. V gave up 4 bases and J gave up 1 base; unmatched junction bases: 4. The CDR3 runs 15 residues. Germline assignment: CDR1 SEHNR and CDR2 FQNEAQ (reference sequence). The sequence was collected from a woman aged 18 to 35 who had recovered from COVID-19. The chain links TRBV7-9 to TRBJ1-2; 9 bases are shared with TRBD1. Sequences were obtained from peripheral blood. As DNA, the CDR3 is TGTGCCAGCAGCTCACAGGGGGCGGATAACTATGGCTACACCTTC. Its translation: CASSSQGADNYGYTF.